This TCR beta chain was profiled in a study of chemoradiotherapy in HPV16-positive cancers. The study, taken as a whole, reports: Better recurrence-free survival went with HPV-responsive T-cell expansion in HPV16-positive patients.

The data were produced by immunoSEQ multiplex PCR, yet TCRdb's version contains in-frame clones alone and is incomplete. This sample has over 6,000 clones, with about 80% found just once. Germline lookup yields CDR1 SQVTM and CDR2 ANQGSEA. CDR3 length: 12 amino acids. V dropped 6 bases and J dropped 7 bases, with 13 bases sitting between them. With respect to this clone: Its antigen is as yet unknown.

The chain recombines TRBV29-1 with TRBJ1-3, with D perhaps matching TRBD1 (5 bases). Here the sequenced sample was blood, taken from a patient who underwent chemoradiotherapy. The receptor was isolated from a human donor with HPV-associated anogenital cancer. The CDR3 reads CSVAGTENTIYF. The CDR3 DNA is TGCAGCGTGGCCGGGACGGAGAACACCATATATTTT.